This entry features one T cell receptor (beta chain) sequence. The sample belongs to a study of blood T cell repertoires in COVID-19. Under the authors' procedure: Amplification of reference gene primers was used by the study to estimate nucleated cell counts. Repertoires were generated with immunoSEQ multiplex PCR, while TCRdb's copy carries only in-frame clones and drops some. That table supplies the V and J calls and clone size; D and trimming were determined from the DNA. The sample lists 200,000 to 300,000 clones, 84% occurring once. Germline CDR1 is KGHDR and CDR2 is SFDVKD. The CDR3 has 14 residues. The V and J ends lost 5 bases and 10 bases respectively, with 17 bases between them.

The genes are TRBV24-1 and TRBJ2-1; weak D call: TRBD1 (5 bases). The specimen sequenced was peripheral blood. This TCR was sampled from a human donor in a cohort sampled during active COVID-19. The CDR3 is CATSGASMGHEQFF. CDR3 sequence (DNA): TGTGCCACCAGTGGGGCATCGATGGGGCACGAGCAGTTCTTC.